This T cell receptor (beta chain) is drawn from a study of graft-versus-host responses after intestinal transplantation (dated by TCRdb to the early 2020s). In terms of the full investigation: The transplants that recipients received were multivisceral, liver-intestinal, or isolated intestinal. All recipients received anti-thymocyte globulin induction followed by maintenance tacrolimus and steroids for about three years. Bulk TCR-beta CDR3 sequencing was used to track graft-versus-host and host-versus-graft alloreactive T cell clones in the graft, circulation and bone marrow after intestinal transplantation. Alloreactive clones were identified by sequencing pre-transplant mixed lymphocyte reaction products and comparing them with unstimulated pre-transplant donor and recipient T cells. The cohort enrolled under 25 intestinal transplant recipients including one retransplant, and a few patients lacking pretransplant specimens were excluded. Donor T cell macrochimerism was defined as a peak of at least 4% donor T cells among recipient peripheral blood mononuclear cells. Samples from a few later patients were sequenced in-house on an Illumina MiSeq with MiXCR processing rather than by the commercial service.

Broad study findings and their caveats: GvH clones were detected in recipient bone marrow, and some of these GvH clones were observed earlier in ileal mucosa or blood, consistent with an intestinal mucosal origin. Early after transplant, declines in HvG clones were associated with peak levels of circulating GvH clones. In the allografts of patients with donor T cell macrochimerism, GvH to HvG T cell clonal ratios were high. The conclusions were limited by the relatively low number and heterogeneity of the intestinal transplant patients.

Points on this clone: Its binding antigen is unknown. Base quality data are lacking; no much larger clone is found one base away.

The library came from the immunoSEQ multiplex PCR assay. Adaptive Biotechnologies carried out high-throughput TCR-beta CDR3 sequencing of genomic DNA for most patients. The published analysis was carried out like this. TCR sequencing data were retrieved from Adaptive's ImmunoSEQ software for 15 to 20 patients, whereas a few other patients were processed with MiXCR and VDJtools. CDR3 nucleotide sequences shared between donor and recipient were removed because their origin could not be assigned. At least 2-fold expansion over unstimulated cells and a minimum CFSE-low frequency of 0.002% (template counts) or 0.001% (read counts) were required for clones to be classified as alloreactive. Clones were considered mappable if detected in sequenced pre-transplant spleen, lymph node, or MLR CFSE-low populations of the donor or recipient. The cumulative frequency of alloreactive clones was calculated as a percentage of all sequences, weighted by copy number. Drawn from immuneACCESS, this table holds only the in-frame rearrangements with V and J called that TCRdb kept. Clones are partly lost; checked studies trace under half to an unresolved V gene and leave the rest unexplained. V and J calls and clone size are given by that table; D and trimming were obtained from the DNA. The sample table shows fewer than 30,000 clones, and 90% to 95% are seen once. 0.53% of the sample is held by the ten biggest clonotypes.

In the first month after transplant, blood samples were collected up to 4 times, and after that at least monthly when available. The sequence came from a human patient who received an intestinal transplant, so some T cells may come from the graft donor. The sequencing used PBMCs, collected 18 days after transplant.

The CDR3 sequence is CASSVDGTGAETQYF. DNA sequence: TGTGCCAGCAGCGTAGATGGTACAGGGGCAGAGACCCAGTACTTC. The V and J segments used are TRBV9 and TRBJ2-5; 7 bases in the middle match TRBD1. The CDR3 measures 15 amino acids from cysteine to phenylalanine. The entry retains the CDR3 DNA only, 45 bases that are in frame from base 1. From V the trimming removes 0 bases and from J it removes 4 bases, while the gene matches leave 6 bases of the junction unaccounted for. From a lookup of the germline V gene, CDR1 and CDR2 are SGDLS and YYNGEE.